This T cell receptor (beta chain) originates from a study of regulatory T cells in long-lasting Graves disease. The table lists this clonotype with a few counts. The antigen is undetermined. Time point meaning: newly diagnosed GD, antithyroid drugs for less than 3 months. The TCR library was prepared using RNA isolated from PBMCs. Findings of the study overall: Gene preferences differed: TRBV28, TRBJ1-2, TRBJ2-5 in persistent cases.

Arm-PCR of CDR3 regions with iRepertoire HTBI primers generated TCR beta libraries. Using its own MiXCR run on the multiplex PCR reads, TCRdb lists one record per CDR3 protein. The sample carries approximately 350,000 distinct CDR3 sequences, 10% to 15% recorded once. Per the germline V gene, CDR1 is SGHAT and CDR2 is FQNNGV. V was cut by 4 bases and J by 10 bases, with 14 bases left in between. The CDR3 has 13 amino acids. These records were also assigned to another study, of T cells in Graves' hyperthyroidism and ophthalmopathy.

The source of this sequence is a woman younger than 35 with Graves disease. The genes are TRBV11-2 and TRBJ2-1; D is uncertain. Specimen: peripheral blood mononuclear cells (PBMCs), collected at new diagnosis, from a patient treated with antithyroid drugs. CDR3 sequence (DNA): TGTGCCAGCAGCTCAGGAAGGGCCCAGGAGCAGTTCTTC. It is translated as CASSSGRAQEQFF.